A selection of T cell receptor beta chains follows, all from one sample in a study of blood T cell repertoires in COVID-19. Method: immunoSEQ multiplex PCR; TCRdb's copy keeps in-frame clones and lacks some. The sample consists of roughly 65,000 clones, 85% to 90% of them appearing once. Material for sequencing was peripheral blood. Every receptor here comes from a man in his forties or fifties with acute or convalescent COVID-19. Both conserved end residues are part of each CDR3. D genes are given only for firm matches. Size values are once, few and many counts, or a class for expanded clones, and some rows have none.

-	-	TRBV28	TRBJ2-3	TGTGCCAGCAGTTTCGTCCGGGGTACAGATACGCAGTATTTT	CASSFVRGTDTQYF
once	-	TRBV19	TRBJ1-1	TGTGCCAGTAGTTGGACGGACTCGAGCGCTGAAGCTTTCTTT	CASSWTDSSAEAFF
-	TRBD1	TRBV2	TRBJ2-7	TGTGCCAGCAGGGCAGACAGGGCCATCTCCTACGAGCAGTACTTC	CASRADRAISYEQYF
-	-	TRBV9	TRBJ2-2	TGTGCCAGCAGCGAGGGGAACGCCCCCGGGGAGCTGTTTTTT	CASSEGNAPGELFF
-	-	TRBV12-3/TRBV12-4	TRBJ2-7	TGTGCCAGCAGTCTAACCAGGGAATGGGAGCAGTACTTC	CASSLTREWEQYF
-	TRBD1	TRBV6-5	TRBJ1-4	TGTGCCAGCGGTCCCCGGGACAGGGGTAATGAAAAACTGTTTTTT	CASGPRDRGNEKLFF
-	-	TRBV9	TRBJ2-1	TGTGCCAGCAGCCCGGAAAGTGGGGCGGAATACAATGAGCAGTTCTTC	CASSPESGAEYNEQFF
-	-	TRBV18	TRBJ2-1	TGTGCCAGCTCTCCAGGGGGGGCGCGGGTCAATGAGCAGTTCTTC	CASSPGGARVNEQFF
-	-	TRBV7-9	TRBJ1-1	TGTGCCAGCACCCACTTCGGGGAGGGGACTGAAGCTTTCTTT	CASTHFGEGTEAFF
-	TRBD2	TRBV6-6	TRBJ2-7	TGTGCCAGCAGTTACGGGTTGCGGGGGGGGTCTGAGCAGTACTTC	CASSYGLRGGSEQYF
few	-	TRBV19	TRBJ1-2	TGTGCCAGTAGTATCAGGGCGAACTATGGCTACACCTTC	CASSIRANYGYTF
-	-	TRBV7-2	TRBJ1-3	TGTGCCAGCAGCTCCTACGGAAACACCATATATTTT	CASSSYGNTIYF
-	-	TRBV20-1	TRBJ1-2	TGCAGCGCGCGGGCTAACTATGGCTACACCTTC	CSARANYGYTF
-	-	TRBV27	TRBJ2-2	TGTGCCAGCAGTCTGAGACTAGGGAACACCGGGGAGCTGTTTTTT	CASSLRLGNTGELFF
-	-	TRBV27	TRBJ2-7	TGTGCCAGCAGTCCAGGATTCACAGGCCACGAGCAGTACTTC	CASSPGFTGHEQYF
-	-	TRBV7-3	TRBJ2-2	TGTGCCAGCAGCTTTTCTATCGCGAACACCGGGGAGCTGTTTTTT	CASSFSIANTGELFF
-	-	TRBV30	TRBJ2-5	TGTGCCTGGAGGGGAGGACAGGTAGTTCGAGAGACCCAGTACTTC	CAWRGGQVVRETQYF
-	TRBD1	TRBV5-1	TRBJ2-4	TGCGCCAGCAGCCAAGGACAGGGAGGTGCCAAAAACATTCAGTACTTC	CASSQGQGGAKNIQYF
-	-	TRBV10-3	TRBJ1-5	TGTGCCATCAGTGGCGGAAGCAATCAGCCCCAGCATTTT	CAISGGSNQPQHF
-	TRBD2	TRBV7-9	TRBJ2-7	TGTGCCAGCAGCTCTAGGGGACTAGCGGGAGCATCCTACGAGCAGTACTTC	CASSSRGLAGASYEQYF
-	-	TRBV7-6	TRBJ2-7	TGTGCCAGCAGCCAAATGAGAGTTGGTCCCTACGAGCAGTACTTC	CASSQMRVGPYEQYF
-	TRBD1	TRBV9	TRBJ1-5	TGTGCCAGCAGCGTCGGACAGGGCAATCAGCCCCAGCATTTT	CASSVGQGNQPQHF
-	-	TRBV28	TRBJ2-1	TGTGCCAGCAGCCCCATCACAGGGTTACTCGCCTACAATGAGCAGTTCTTC	CASSPITGLLAYNEQFF
-	-	TRBV25-1	TRBJ1-4	TGTGCCAGCAGTTATTACATTGCAACTAATGAAAAACTGTTTTTT	CASSYYIATNEKLFF
once	-	TRBV30	TRBJ2-1	TGTGCCTGGAGCGGGAATGAGCAGTTCTTC	CAWSGNEQFF
-	-	TRBV7-3	TRBJ2-3	TGTGCCAGCAGCGCCTACAGCACCACAGATACGCAGTATTTT	CASSAYSTTDTQYF
-	TRBD1	TRBV5-8	TRBJ2-1	TGTGCCAGCAGCCTCATACTCCGGGACAGGCAACTCAATGAGCAGTTCTTC	CASSLILRDRQLNEQFF
-	TRBD1	TRBV7-9	TRBJ2-7	TGTGCCAGCAGCTCCCAGGGGGTCCCCTACGAGCAGTACTTC	CASSSQGVPYEQYF